This TCR beta chain comes out of a study of blood T cell repertoires in COVID-19. Study as a whole: The origin of the acute and convalescent COVID-19 samples was the United States, Italy and Spain. Sources were T cells, B-cell-depleted T cells, or PBMCs; the material itself was cDNA or gDNA.

Methods used by the authors: Reference gene primers were amplified, and this amplification served to estimate nucleated cell counts. Sequencing used immunoSEQ multiplex PCR; TCRdb keeps in-frame clones, though not all of them. V, J and clone size derive from that table, while D and trimming were established from the DNA sequence. The sample has about 280,000 clones, roughly 87% seen once; the top ten hold about an eighth. Germline V lookup: CDR1 SGHTA, CDR2 FQGNSA. This CDR3 has 14 amino acids. V lost 5 bases to trimming and J lost 3 bases; unmatched junction nucleotides: 4. The V gene is TRBV7-2, the J gene TRBJ2-7; 10 bases align to TRBD2. The sample taken for sequencing was peripheral blood. The source is a human donor in a cohort sampled during active COVID-19. The CDR3 region is CASSPRLAGYEQYF. In nucleotides, the CDR3 is TGTGCCAGCAGCCCCCGACTAGCGGGCTACGAGCAGTACTTC. Using reference TRBV7-2 and TRBJ2-7 for the parts outside the CDR3, the full variable domain is GAGVSQSPSNKVTEKGKDVELRCDPISGHTALYWYRQSLGQGLEFLIYFQGNSAPDKSGLPSDRFSAERTGGSVSTLTIQRTQQEDSAVYLCASSPRLAGYEQYFGPGTRLTVT.